Below are 30 T cell receptor beta chains sequenced from a single sample in a study of blood T cell repertoires in COVID-19. Assay used: immunoSEQ multiplex PCR; TCRdb lists only in-frame clones, some missing. The sample records about 200,000 clones, roughly 85% being singletons. The sequencing input was PBMCs or T cells enriched from blood (not recorded which). Receptors originate from a middle-aged woman with acute COVID-19.

The gene calls are TRBV24-1 and TRBJ1-1; possibly TRBD1 for D (6 bases). The CDR3 covers 13 residues. The germline V gene has CDR1 KGHDR and CDR2 SFDVKD. Trimming removed 4 bases from V and 2 bases from J, with 7 bases in between. Here the CDR3 reads CATSEGGNTEAFF. CDR3 DNA: TGTGCCACCAGTGAAGGGGGAAACACTGAAGCTTTCTTT.

CDR3 amino acids: CATSGSRGLDGYTF. The CDR3 bases are TGTGCCACCAGCGGATCCCGAGGGCTGGATGGCTACACCTTC. The V gene is TRBV15, the J gene TRBJ1-2; D call uncertain. The V gene's germline CDR1 is LNHNV and CDR2 YYDKDF (reference sequence). The CDR3 is 14 residues long. The ends were cut back, 5 bases at V and 6 bases at J, with 16 bases in the middle.

The rearrangement joins TRBV11-2 to TRBJ1-6, with D possibly TRBD1 on 5 matching bases. V shed 3 bases and J shed 7 bases, with 10 bases lying between them. This CDR3 contains 14 residues. The germline V gene encodes CDR1 SGHAT and CDR2 FQNNGV. In nucleotides, the CDR3 is TGTGCCAGCAGCTTCAGGGCCAGGAATTCACCCCTCCACTTT. Its protein product is CASSFRARNSPLHF.

The gene calls are TRBV2 and TRBJ2-7, with no clear D. In germline, CDR1 is SNHLY, CDR2 FYNNEI. The CDR3 runs to 15 residues. Between the trimmed V and J ends, which lost 3 bases and 0 bases, there was a span of 12 bases. CDR3 coding DNA: TGTGCCAGCAGTGACCAGGAATACAGCTCCTACGAGCAGTACTTC. Amino acids: CASSDQEYSSYEQYF.

The rearrangement joins TRBV7-3 to TRBJ2-3, with TRBD2 matching over 15 bases. CDR3 size: 17 residues. The V segment lost 5 bases and the J segment 7 bases; nucleotides outside the gene matches: 10. Germline loops: CDR1 SGHTA, CDR2 FQGTGA. The CDR3 loop reads CASSPPGLAGGSYTQYF. Written as DNA, the CDR3 is TGTGCCAGCAGCCCTCCCGGACTAGCGGGAGGGTCATATACGCAGTATTTT.

This chain links TRBV18 with TRBJ1-2, with D maybe TRBD1 (5 bases). Trimming cost V 6 bases and J 1 base, with 12 bases left between them. CDR1 KGHSH and CDR2 LQKENI come from the germline V gene. This CDR3 region has 14 residues. This CDR3 is CASSAQDNNYGYTF. The CDR3, as DNA: TGTGCCAGCTCGGCCCAGGACAATAACTATGGCTACACCTTC.

V and J are TRBV28 and TRBJ1-2; 9 bases are a match to TRBD1. V was clipped by 6 bases and J by 1 base; unmatched bases: 6. The germline CDR1 and CDR2 sequences are MDHEN and SYDVKM. This CDR3 region has 15 residues. The CDR3 region has the DNA TGTGCCAGCAGACCGGGACAGGGAGTTAACTATGGCTACACCTTC. It codes for CASRPGQGVNYGYTF.

This chain uses TRBV27 with TRBJ1-1, with D possibly TRBD1 on 6 matching bases. V shed 1 base and J shed 2 bases, with 17 bases lying between them. Per the germline V gene, CDR1 is MNHEY and CDR2 is SMNVEV (reference sequence). The CDR3 length is 17 residues. The CDR3 sequence: CASSLWGGGGRNTEAFF. The CDR3 DNA follows: TGTGCCAGCAGTTTATGGGGGGGTGGGGGGCGTAACACTGAAGCTTTCTTT.

The rearrangement joins TRBV9 to TRBJ2-7; 7 positions match TRBD1. The ends lost 3 bases at V and 3 bases at J; junction bases unmatched: 6. Germline lookup yields CDR1 SGDLS and CDR2 YYNGEE. The CDR3 sequence is 14 residues long. Written as DNA, the CDR3 is TGTGCCAGCAGCGCTTCCCGACAGGGCTACGAGCAGTACTTC. This gives the protein CASSASRQGYEQYF.

The gene calls are TRBV18 and TRBJ2-1; the D gene is possibly TRBD1 (5 bases). CDR1 is KGHSH and CDR2 is LQKENI in the germline V gene. The V end lost 1 base, the J end lost 8 bases, and 6 bases lay between the germline ends. The CDR3 spans 12 residues. CDR3 loop: CASSPQGYEQFF. CDR3 sequence (DNA): TGTGCCAGCTCACCACAGGGGTATGAGCAGTTCTTC.

The chain links TRBV28 to TRBJ2-5, with a tentative D call TRBD1 (6 bases). There are 13 residues in the CDR3. Trimming left V 2 bases short and J 3 bases short, with 7 bases between. Germline V gives CDR1 MDHEN, CDR2 SYDVKM. The CDR3 loop is CASSLTGKETQYF. Written as DNA, the CDR3 is TGTGCCAGCAGTTTAACAGGGAAAGAGACCCAGTACTTC.

This clone was observed a few times. This sequence joins TRBV28 and TRBJ2-7; D is possibly TRBD1 (6 bases). The CDR3 is 15 residues long. Germline lookup yields CDR1 MDHEN and CDR2 SYDVKM. V was pared by 8 bases and J by 2 bases, with 19 bases between. CDR3 bases: TGTGCCAGCTCTCTACCTCGGGACACAACCTACGAGCAGTACTTC. It translates to CASSLPRDTTYEQYF.

This sequence joins TRBV19 and TRBJ2-2; possibly TRBD1 for D (6 bases). The germline CDR1 and CDR2 sequences are LNHDA and SQIVND (reference sequence). Trimming shortened V by 5 bases and J by 4 bases, and 20 bases separated the two germline ends. This CDR3 contains 17 residues. The CDR3 DNA reads as TGTGCCAGTAGTGCCGAACAGGGAGATTTTGGCACCGGGGAGCTGTTTTTT. It is translated as CASSAEQGDFGTGELFF.

CDR3 nucleotides: TGTGCCAGCAGCCCCCCCCTTGGGACAGTTGACTATGGCTACACCTTC. Its protein is CASSPPLGTVDYGYTF. This sequence joins TRBV28 and TRBJ1-2; TRBD1 matches at 7 bases. CDR1 and CDR2 from the germline V gene are MDHEN and SYDVKM. The junction had 13 bases not matched to a gene; V was cut back by 6 bases and J by 3 bases. The CDR3 is 16 amino acids.

The chain employs TRBV5-8 and TRBJ2-7, with D perhaps TRBD2 (6 bases). With 4 bases removed from V and 4 bases from J, the gap between germline ends came to 12 bases. Germline loops: CDR1 SGHTS, CDR2 YDEGEE. This CDR3 comprises 13 residues. This CDR3 reads CASSGGIPYEQYF. CDR3 DNA sequence: TGTGCCAGCAGCGGCGGGATTCCATACGAGCAGTACTTC.

The rearrangement uses TRBV9 and TRBJ2-2, with 14 bases fitting TRBD2. There are 16 residues in the CDR3. CDR1 SGDLS and CDR2 YYNGEE come from the germline V gene. J was trimmed by 7 bases and V by 3 bases; bases with no gene match: 5. CDR3 in amino acids: CASSGGLAGVDGELFF. The CDR3 region has the DNA TGTGCCAGCAGCGGGGGACTAGCGGGAGTTGACGGGGAGCTGTTTTTT.

This clone was seen only once. The CDR3 loop reads CASSLSYGTSLYEQYF. CDR3 bases: TGTGCCAGCAGTTTATCCTACGGGACAAGCCTCTACGAGCAGTACTTC. The chain is built from TRBV28 and TRBJ2-7; TRBD1 might be the D (6 bases). There are 16 residues in the CDR3. Germline CDR1 reads MDHEN; CDR2 reads SYDVKM. V was clipped by 1 base and J by 3 bases, with 16 bases between them. The full variable domain, its missing parts supplied by reference TRBV28 and TRBJ2-7, is DVKVTQSSRYLVKRTGEKVFLECVQDMDHENMFWYRQDPGLGLRLIYFSYDVKMKEKGDIPEGYSVSREKKERFSLILESASTNQTSMYLCASSLSYGTSLYEQYFGPGTRLTVT.

The gene calls are TRBV5-4 and TRBJ2-7; D is possibly TRBD1 (6 bases). V dropped 4 bases and J dropped 2 bases, with 19 bases sitting between them. The V gene's germline CDR1 is SGHNT and CDR2 YYREEE (reference sequence). This CDR3 has 16 residues. The CDR3 coding sequence is TGTGCCAGCAGCAGTTCTCCCGGGACAACCACCTACGAGCAGTACTTC. This gives the protein CASSSSPGTTTYEQYF.

The rearrangement links TRBV7-9 to TRBJ2-7; D is perhaps TRBD2 (6 bases). V gave up 6 bases and J gave up 4 bases, with 16 bases separating them. Germline assignment: CDR1 SEHNR and CDR2 FQNEAQ (reference sequence). The CDR3 is 14 amino acids. Written as DNA, the CDR3 is TGTGCCAGCAGTTCTCGGGGGAAACCTTACGAGCAGTACTTC. Translated, it gives CASSSRGKPYEQYF.

This chain joins TRBV7-2 and TRBJ1-2; 7 nucleotides match TRBD1. The CDR3 has 15 amino acids. The junction had 7 bases not matched to a gene; V was cut back by 6 bases and J by 0 bases. CDR1 is SGHTA and CDR2 is FQGNSA in the germline V gene. The CDR3 reads CASSLGQLSNYGYTF. DNA of the CDR3: TGTGCCAGCAGTTTGGGACAGCTCTCTAACTATGGCTACACCTTC.

The V and J genes are TRBV5-1 and TRBJ1-6, with TRBD1 matching over 11 bases. This CDR3 has 21 amino acids. Trimming removed 5 bases from V and 5 bases from J; junction bases left unmatched: 21. The germline CDR1 and CDR2 sequences are SGHRS and YFSETQ. For the CDR3, the DNA is TGCGCCAGCAGAGCCGGGACAGGGGGAAAGGCCTCGAGGATTCATAATTCACCCCTCCACTTT. Translating it yields CASRAGTGGKASRIHNSPLHF.

This chain uses TRBV19 with TRBJ2-1, with no clear D. Germline V lookup: CDR1 LNHDA, CDR2 SQIVND (reference sequence). V dropped 1 base and J dropped 7 bases, with 11 bases sitting between them. The CDR3 totals 14 residues. The CDR3 nucleotides are TGTGCCAGTAGTATAGGAACTAATGTAAATGAGCAGTTCTTC. It encodes CASSIGTNVNEQFF.

The genes are TRBV7-2 and TRBJ2-2; 7 bases line up with TRBD2. Germline CDR1 and CDR2: SGHTA and FQGNSA. V was clipped by 5 bases and J by 6 bases; unmatched bases: 21. This CDR3 is 19 amino acids long. DNA of the CDR3: TGTGCCAGCAGCCCAAGCCGGTTCAATAGGCGGGAGAAGCCCGGGGAGCTGTTTTTT. This sequence encodes CASSPSRFNRREKPGELFF.

The chain combines TRBV3-1 (or the pseudogene TRBV3-2) with TRBJ2-7, with D perhaps TRBD2 (5 bases). Germline loops: CDR1 LGHDT, CDR2 YNNKEL (reference sequence). The V end lost 2 bases, the J end lost 9 bases, and 11 bases lay between the germline ends. The CDR3 contains 12 residues. The CDR3 region is CASSQYGVGQYF. CDR3 coding DNA: TGTGCCAGCAGCCAATACGGGGTAGGGCAGTACTTC.

This rearrangement joins TRBV7-2 to TRBJ2-7; 8 bases agree with TRBD1. With 2 bases clipped from V and 6 bases from J, the junction kept 3 bases outside the gene matches. This CDR3 spans 13 amino acids. In germline, CDR1 is SGHTA, CDR2 FQGNSA. The DNA for the CDR3 is TGTGCCAGCAGCTTACAGGGGGCGGGCGAGCAGTACTTC. This gives the protein CASSLQGAGEQYF.

The chain recombines TRBV28 with TRBJ1-1; D uncertain. The CDR3 loop spans 17 amino acids. Trimming removed 3 bases from V and 1 base from J, with 18 bases in between. CDR1 and CDR2 from the germline V gene are MDHEN and SYDVKM. CDR3 amino acids: CASSLFGSATSNTEAFF. The DNA of the CDR3 is TGTGCCAGCAGTTTGTTCGGGTCAGCCACCTCGAACACTGAAGCTTTCTTT. Variable domain in full (rest from reference TRBV28 and TRBJ1-1): DVKVTQSSRYLVKRTGEKVFLECVQDMDHENMFWYRQDPGLGLRLIYFSYDVKMKEKGDIPEGYSVSREKKERFSLILESASTNQTSMYLCASSLFGSATSNTEAFFGQGTRLTVV.

The V and J genes are TRBV5-1 and TRBJ2-3; possibly TRBD2 for D (6 bases). V was pared by 0 bases and J by 5 bases, with 16 bases between. CDR3 length: 16 residues. CDR1 is SGHRS and CDR2 is YFSETQ in the germline V gene. CDR3 nucleotides: TGCGCCAGCAGCTTGGTGTCGGGACTTAGTCAAGATACGCAGTATTTT. Protein product: CASSLVSGLSQDTQYF. The full variable domain, its missing parts supplied by reference TRBV5-1 and TRBJ2-3, is KAGVTQTPRYLIKTRGQQVTLSCSPISGHRSVSWYQQTPGQGLQFLFEYFSETQRNKGNFPGRFSGRQFSNSRSEMNVSTLELGDSALYLCASSLVSGLSQDTQYFGPGTRLTVL.

The gene calls are TRBV24-1 and TRBJ2-2; D gene ambiguous. The CDR3 has 16 residues. The V gene lost 5 bases and the J gene lost 0 bases, with 12 bases spanning the gap. The germline CDR1 and CDR2 sequences are KGHDR and SFDVKD. The DNA for the CDR3 is TGTGCCACCAGTGGGCTGGCAGGCGCGAACACCGGGGAGCTGTTTTTT. It codes for CATSGLAGANTGELFF.

The chain carries TRBV11-3 and TRBJ2-3; TRBD2 aligns across 8 bases. The CDR3 has 12 residues. V trimming: 4 bases; J trimming: 14 bases; junction bases outside the gene matches: 8. In germline, CDR1 is SGHNT, CDR2 YENEEA. The CDR3 region is CASSSSGTSRYF. CDR3 nucleotide sequence: TGTGCCAGCAGCTCCTCCGGGACTAGTCGGTATTTT. The variable domain in full, with the rest retrieved from reference TRBV11-3 and TRBJ2-3, is EAGVVQSPRYKIIEKKQPVAFWCNPISGHNTLYWYLQNLGQGPELLIRYENEEAVDDSQLPKDRFSAERLKGVDSTLKIQPAELGDSAVYLCASSSSGTSRYFGPGTRLTVL.

The V call is TRBV27, the J call TRBJ2-7; weak D call: TRBD2 (5 bases). In germline, CDR1 is MNHEY, CDR2 SMNVEV (reference sequence). V was pared by 6 bases and J by 3 bases, with 12 bases between. The CDR3 has 13 residues. The CDR3 DNA follows: TGTGCCAGCAGCTCCGGGGAATACTACGAGCAGTACTTC. This gives the protein CASSSGEYYEQYF.